This passage covers 25 T cell receptor beta chains from one sample sequenced in a study of radiotherapy plus CTLA-4 blockade in lung cancer. Assay used: immunoSEQ multiplex PCR; TCRdb lists only in-frame clones, some missing. The table has 95,000 to 150,000 clones, 85% to 90% seen once. Sequences were derived from peripheral blood, sampled from a patient treated with radiotherapy plus ipilimumab. The receptor source for this set is a human donor with non-small cell lung cancer that progressed on radiotherapy plus ipilimumab.

This chain links TRBV11-3 with TRBJ2-2, with 14 bases lining up with TRBD2. The CDR3 consists of 17 residues. The germline V gene has CDR1 SGHNT and CDR2 YENEEA. Trimming removed 3 bases from V and 6 bases from J; junction bases left unmatched: 6. CDR3 loop: CASSLGGTSGSSGELFF. CDR3 DNA: TGTGCCAGCAGCTTGGGCGGGACTAGCGGGAGCTCCGGGGAGCTGTTTTTT.

V usage is TRBV5-6 and J usage is TRBJ2-1; 11 nucleotides align to TRBD2. V shed 0 bases, J shed 4 bases, and the junction held 6 bases outside the gene matches. The V gene's germline CDR1 is SGHDT and CDR2 YYEEEE. This CDR3 region has 17 residues. CDR3 in amino acids: CASSLAAGTSGYNEQFF. DNA for the CDR3: TGTGCCAGCAGCTTGGCTGCTGGGACTAGCGGTTACAATGAGCAGTTCTTC.

The rearrangement joins TRBV7-9 to TRBJ2-3; TRBD2 matches 11 bases. Germline loops: CDR1 SEHNR, CDR2 FQNEAQ (reference sequence). The CDR3 length is 18 residues. Unmatched junction bases numbered 10, after V lost 4 bases and J lost 1 base. The CDR3: CASSSTTSGMVGTDTQYF. CDR3 in DNA: TGTGCCAGCAGCTCGACGACTAGCGGGATGGTTGGCACAGATACGCAGTATTTT.

The chain combines TRBV15 with TRBJ1-2; D may be TRBD1 (6 bases). Germline V gene lookup returns CDR1 LNHNV and CDR2 YYDKDF (reference sequence). This CDR3 comprises 16 residues. The germline V and J ends were trimmed by 0 bases and 4 bases, with 15 bases remaining between them. The CDR3 region is CATSRDWRGAGYGYTF. For the CDR3, the DNA is TGTGCCACCAGCAGAGATTGGAGGGGGGCCGGCTATGGCTACACCTTC.

The rearrangement joins TRBV7-9 to TRBJ1-2; tentative D call: TRBD1 (5 bases). The V end lost 4 bases, the J end lost 7 bases, and 13 bases lay between the germline ends. This CDR3 has 13 amino acids. The germline V gene encodes CDR1 SEHNR and CDR2 FQNEAQ (reference sequence). CDR3 sequence (DNA): TGTGCCAGCAGCTCCGGGACCACGGGTGGCTACACCTTC. Translation gives CASSSGTTGGYTF.

This chain uses TRBV18 with TRBJ1-5, with D possibly TRBD1 on 6 matching bases. V shed 8 bases and J shed 6 bases, with 14 bases lying between them. This CDR3 is built from 13 residues. Germline CDR1 is KGHSH and CDR2 is LQKENI. The CDR3 DNA reads as TGTGCCAGCGCGGGGGGCGGCAGTCAGCCCCAGCATTTT. Its translation: CASAGGGSQPQHF. Full variable domain (missing parts from reference TRBV18 and TRBJ1-5): NAGVMQNPRHLVRRRGQEARLRCSPMKGHSHVYWYRQLPEEGLKFMVYLQKENIIDESGMPKERFSAEFPKEGPSILRIQQVVRGDSAAYFCASAGGGSQPQHFGDGTRLSIL.

The CDR3, as DNA: TGTGCCAGCAGCCCCACGGGGTTTTCTAGCACAGATACGCAGTATTTT. Protein sequence: CASSPTGFSSTDTQYF. The chain couples TRBV2 to TRBJ2-3; D might be TRBD2 (5 bases). The CDR3 totals 16 residues. The germline V and J ends were trimmed by 6 bases and 0 bases, with 16 bases remaining between them. CDR1 and CDR2 (germline): SNHLY, FYNNEI.

This chain joins TRBV7-9 and TRBJ1-2; 9 bases fit TRBD1. J was trimmed by 7 bases and V by 5 bases; bases with no gene match: 5. Germline V gene data show CDR1 as SEHNR and CDR2 as FQNEAQ (reference sequence). CDR3 length: 13 amino acids. As DNA, the CDR3 is TGTGCCAGCAGCCCGGACAGGGGCTTTGGCTACACCTTC. Amino acid sequence: CASSPDRGFGYTF.

The chain recombines TRBV5-5 with TRBJ2-7, with TRBD2 as a possible D gene (6 bases). With 2 bases removed from V and 3 bases from J, the gap between germline ends came to 21 bases. CDR3 size: 17 residues. Per the germline V gene, CDR1 is SGHKS and CDR2 is YYEKEE (reference sequence). The CDR3 sequence: CASSLEGRGGTFYEQYF. Written as DNA, the CDR3 is TGTGCCAGCAGCTTAGAAGGGCGAGGCGGGACCTTCTACGAGCAGTACTTC.

The rearrangement links TRBV28 to TRBJ2-5, with 8 bases matching TRBD2. The CDR3 has 14 amino acids. V lost 8 bases and J lost 2; bases outside the gene matches: 7. The germline gives CDR1 MDHEN, CDR2 SYDVKM. CDR3 DNA sequence: TGTGCCAGCGGCCCCCCGGGAGGGCAAGAGACCCAGTACTTC. Protein sequence: CASGPPGGQETQYF.

V and J are TRBV18 and TRBJ2-3, with 10 bases that match TRBD1. Germline V lookup: CDR1 KGHSH, CDR2 LQKENI. The trim removed 3 bases at V and 2 bases at J, leaving 5 bases unmatched. This CDR3 comprises 16 residues. The CDR3 bases are TGTGCCAGCTCACCCCTCGGGACAGGGGACACAGATACGCAGTATTTT. This encodes CASSPLGTGDTDTQYF. Using reference TRBV18 and TRBJ2-3 for the parts outside the CDR3, the full variable domain is NAGVMQNPRHLVRRRGQEARLRCSPMKGHSHVYWYRQLPEEGLKFMVYLQKENIIDESGMPKERFSAEFPKEGPSILRIQQVVRGDSAAYFCASSPLGTGDTDTQYFGPGTRLTVL.

The chain is built from TRBV6-6 and TRBJ2-3, with 7 bases aligning to TRBD1. Germline trimming cut 6 bases from V and 0 bases from J; bases unmatched to any gene: 6. CDR3 length equals 15 residues. The germline CDR1 and CDR2 sequences are MNHNY and SVGAGI (reference sequence). The DNA for the CDR3 is TGTGCCAGCAGCTCACAGGGGATTAGCACAGATACGCAGTATTTT. Encoded protein: CASSSQGISTDTQYF.

This chain uses TRBV13 with TRBJ2-7; 7 positions agree with TRBD1. J was trimmed by 3 bases and V by 2 bases; bases with no gene match: 4. CDR1 is PRHDT and CDR2 is FYEKMQ in the germline V gene (reference sequence). The CDR3 covers 14 residues. The CDR3 sequence: CASSLSNRGYEQYF. The CDR3 DNA reads TGTGCCAGCAGCTTATCAAACAGGGGCTACGAGCAGTACTTC.

This chain connects TRBV19 to TRBJ2-1; D unclear. The CDR3 sequence is 13 residues long. CDR1 is LNHDA and CDR2 is SQIVND in the germline V gene (reference sequence). Trimming removed 4 bases at V and 15 bases at J, with 19 bases between. CDR3 DNA sequence: TGTGCCAGTAGTACAAATACCCTATCCCCTGTGTTCTTC. Encoded protein: CASSTNTLSPVFF.

A single count supports this clone. The chain combines TRBV15 with TRBJ1-1; possibly TRBD1 for D (5 bases). Germline CDR1 is LNHNV and CDR2 is YYDKDF (reference sequence). The CDR3 is made up of 14 amino acids. Trimming took 0 bases from V and 4 from J, leaving 9 bases between them. For the CDR3, the DNA is TGTGCCACCAGCAGAGATTCTACAGGCACTGAAGCTTTCTTT. Translating it yields CATSRDSTGTEAFF. Using reference TRBV15 and TRBJ1-1 for the parts outside the CDR3, the full variable domain is DAMVIQNPRYQVTQFGKPVTLSCSQTLNHNVMYWYQQKSSQAPKLLFHYYDKDFNNEADTPDNFQSRRPNTSFCFLDIRSPGLGDTAMYLCATSRDSTGTEAFFGQGTRLTVV.

The V call is TRBV30, the J call TRBJ1-1; maybe TRBD1 (5 bases). Trimming pared 5 bases from V and 4 bases from J, leaving 14 bases between. Looked up from germline, CDR1 is GTSNPN and CDR2 is SVGIG (reference sequence). The length of the CDR3 is 13 residues. CDR3 region: CAWLRDRRTEAFF. CDR3 bases: TGTGCCTGGTTGAGAGACAGACGCACTGAAGCTTTCTTT.

The CDR3 sequence is CSVVDRANYGYTF. CDR3 in DNA: TGCAGCGTTGTTGACAGAGCTAACTATGGCTACACCTTC. The genes are TRBV29-1 and TRBJ1-2, with TRBD1 as a possible D gene (5 bases). The CDR3 is 13 amino acids. CDR1 SQVTM and CDR2 ANQGSEA come from the germline V gene. V lost 4 bases and J 0 bases, leaving 9 bases between the germline ends.

The J gene is TRBJ1-3, the V gene TRBV15, with a weak D call TRBD1 (5 bases). V dropped 5 bases and J dropped 0 bases, with 11 bases sitting between them. This CDR3 has 15 amino acids. The germline V gene has CDR1 LNHNV and CDR2 YYDKDF (reference sequence). CDR3 nucleotide sequence: TGTGCCACCAGCGGGGGTGGGATCTCTGGAAACACCATATATTTT. Its protein is CATSGGGISGNTIYF.

This clone was seen a single time. The CDR3 sequence: CASTPGRGPTYEQYF. CDR3 DNA sequence: TGTGCCAGCACCCCCGGGCGCGGCCCAACCTACGAGCAGTACTTC. The V and J genes are TRBV7-2 and TRBJ2-7; no clear D gene. The germline gives CDR1 SGHTA, CDR2 FQGNSA. CDR3 size: 15 residues. Trimming cost V 7 bases and J 2 bases, with 18 bases left between them. The full variable domain, in which reference TRBV7-2 and TRBJ2-7 provide the parts outside the CDR3, is GAGVSQSPSNKVTEKGKDVELRCDPISGHTALYWYRQSLGQGLEFLIYFQGNSAPDKSGLPSDRFSAERTGGSVSTLTIQRTQQEDSAVYLCASTPGRGPTYEQYFGPGTRLTVT.

The chain couples TRBV14 to TRBJ1-1; no clear D gene. The germline V gene has CDR1 SGHDN and CDR2 FVKESK. V lost 5 bases, J lost 4 bases, and 11 bases lay in between. CDR3 size: 13 residues. Written as DNA, the CDR3 is TGTGCCAGCAGCTTAGATTTGGGCACTGAAGCTTTCTTT. Protein product: CASSLDLGTEAFF.

The V gene is TRBV9, the J gene TRBJ1-3, with D unclear. V lost 0 bases and J lost 2, with 9 bases in between. Germline CDR1 is SGDLS and CDR2 is YYNGEE. This CDR3 is 15 amino acids long. CDR3 in amino acids: CASSVVRAAGNTIYF. In nucleotides, the CDR3 is TGTGCCAGCAGCGTAGTGAGGGCCGCTGGAAACACCATATATTTT.

V usage is TRBV6-6 and J usage is TRBJ2-7; a weak D match, TRBD2 (6 bases). Trimming pared 6 bases from V and 0 bases from J, leaving 18 bases between. This CDR3 has 16 residues. CDR1 MNHNY and CDR2 SVGAGI come from the germline V gene (reference sequence). The CDR3 is CASSPRGISGSYEQYF. Here the CDR3 DNA reads TGTGCCAGCAGCCCCCGGGGAATTAGCGGCTCCTACGAGCAGTACTTC.

The chain combines TRBV21-1 with TRBJ1-3. TRBV21-1 is a recognized pseudogene. This CDR3 region has 16 residues. The CDR3 coding sequence is TGTGCCAGCAGCACAAAAGGAGGGGTATGCGGAAACACCATATATTTT. Its translation is CASSTKGGVCGNTIYF.

The rearrangement uses TRBV5-1 and TRBJ1-1, with unresolved D. V lost 4 bases and J lost 0, with 13 bases in between. Germline V lookup: CDR1 SGHRS, CDR2 YFSETQ. The CDR3 has 15 amino acids. The CDR3 DNA reads TGCGCCAGCAGCCCCCAAGGTGGTGTGAACACTGAAGCTTTCTTT. Amino acid sequence: CASSPQGGVNTEAFF.

The V and J genes are TRBV7-3 and TRBJ2-5, with D possibly matching TRBD1 (5 bases). V was pared by 0 bases and J by 3 bases, with 5 bases between. This CDR3 contains 13 residues. Germline V gives CDR1 SGHTA, CDR2 FQGTGA. In nucleotides, the CDR3 is TGTGCCAGCAGCTTAACCAGGGAAGAGACCCAGTACTTC. It encodes CASSLTREETQYF.